The 6 T cell receptor beta chains below come from one sample, sequenced in a study of T cells in narcolepsy. Assay used: immunoSEQ multiplex PCR; TCRdb lists only in-frame clones, some missing. The table includes around 32,000 clones, about 76% detected once. Sequenced input: CD45RA- memory CD4+ T cells from PBMCs. These receptors were collected from a human donor with narcolepsy.

The table lists this clone with a few counts. This sequence joins TRBV19 and TRBJ2-1; 7 bases line up with TRBD2. The CDR3 has 15 residues. Trimming took 5 bases from V and 8 from J; bases not matched to a gene: 12. The V gene's germline CDR1 is LNHDA and CDR2 SQIVND (reference sequence). The CDR3 here is CASSGHGEGGDEQFF. The CDR3 nucleotides read TGTGCCAGTAGTGGCCACGGCGAGGGAGGGGATGAGCAGTTCTTC.

This rearrangement joins TRBV11-3 to TRBJ2-1; 7 bases match TRBD2. This CDR3 has 15 amino acids. J gave up 9 bases and V 8 bases, and 16 bases lay outside the gene matches. The germline gives CDR1 SGHNT, CDR2 YENEEA. Here the CDR3 reads CASARGGSGSSEQFF. The CDR3 DNA reads TGTGCCAGCGCACGGGGAGGGAGCGGTTCCAGTGAGCAGTTCTTC. Based on the CDR3 plus reference TRBV11-3 and TRBJ2-1, the full variable domain is EAGVVQSPRYKIIEKKQPVAFWCNPISGHNTLYWYLQNLGQGPELLIRYENEEAVDDSQLPKDRFSAERLKGVDSTLKIQPAELGDSAVYLCASARGGSGSSEQFFGPGTRLTVL.

The chain uses TRBV30 and TRBJ1-2, with unresolved D. From germline, CDR1 is GTSNPN and CDR2 SVGIG (reference sequence). V was clipped by 2 bases and J by 8 bases, with 12 bases between them. The CDR3 is 12 residues long. CDR3 residues: CAWSPDAGGYTF. CDR3 bases: TGTGCCTGGAGTCCCGACGCTGGGGGCTACACCTTC.

The chain recombines TRBV2 with TRBJ2-3, with D uncertain. CDR1 and CDR2 (germline): SNHLY, FYNNEI. Trimming left V 6 bases short and J 3 bases short, with 7 bases between. CDR3 length equals 12 residues. The CDR3 region is CASRKITDTQYF. For the CDR3, the DNA is TGTGCCAGCAGGAAAATTACAGATACGCAGTATTTT.

This clone was seen more than once but under ten times. The chain links TRBV7-2 to TRBJ2-3; no clear D. The V gene's germline CDR1 is SGHTA and CDR2 FQGNSA. The CDR3 consists of 15 residues. V gave up 2 bases and J gave up 1 base, with 10 bases separating them. CDR3 coding DNA: TGTGCCAGCAGCTTACAGTCCTCCGGCACAGATACGCAGTATTTT. It specifies CASSLQSSGTDTQYF.

The CDR3 spells CAISSQGAAGTDTQYF. In DNA form, the CDR3 reads TGTGCCATCAGCTCCCAAGGGGCTGCCGGCACAGATACGCAGTATTTT. This chain joins TRBV10-3 and TRBJ2-3; perhaps TRBD1 as D (5 bases). Germline CDR1 is ENHRY and CDR2 is SYGVKD. This CDR3 has 16 amino acids. Trimming removed 6 bases at V and 1 base at J, with 17 bases between.